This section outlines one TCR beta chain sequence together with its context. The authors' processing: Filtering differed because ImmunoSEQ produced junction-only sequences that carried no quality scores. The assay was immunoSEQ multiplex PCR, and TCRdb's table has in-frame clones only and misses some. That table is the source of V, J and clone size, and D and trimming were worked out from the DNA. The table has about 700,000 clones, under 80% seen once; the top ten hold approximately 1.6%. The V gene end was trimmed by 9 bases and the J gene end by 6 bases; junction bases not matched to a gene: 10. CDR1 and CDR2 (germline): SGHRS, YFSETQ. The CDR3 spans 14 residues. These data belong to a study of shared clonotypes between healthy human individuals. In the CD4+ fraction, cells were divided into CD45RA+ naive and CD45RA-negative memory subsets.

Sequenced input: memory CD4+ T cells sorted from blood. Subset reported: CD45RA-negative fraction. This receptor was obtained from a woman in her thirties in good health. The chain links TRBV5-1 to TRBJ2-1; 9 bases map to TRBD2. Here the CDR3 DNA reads TGCGCCATCTCTAGCGGGATACCCGGCAATGAGCAGTTCTTC. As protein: CAISSGIPGNEQFF.